This section outlines one TCR beta chain sequence together with its context. The data stem from a study of blood T cell repertoires in COVID-19. As for the study in general: T cells, B-cell-depleted T cells, or PBMCs supplied cDNA or gDNA.

The CDR3 is made up of 16 amino acids. Germline V gene data show CDR1 as SGHTA and CDR2 as FQGNSA. V was trimmed by 1 base and J by 2 bases, leaving 12 bases between them. The protocol was immunoSEQ multiplex PCR, while the TCRdb copy is restricted to in-frame clones and leaves out a portion. The profile covers about 320,000 clones, with approximately 81% appearing a single time and under 2% taken by the ten largest. Exposed participants came across a COVID-19 case within 2 weeks before study entry. This chain uses TRBV7-2 with TRBJ1-5; perhaps TRBD1 as D (6 bases). Sequenced sample: PBMCs or T cells enriched from blood (not recorded which). This clonotype was obtained from a woman under 40 who had been exposed to COVID-19. The CDR3 spells CASSLVAGDGNQPQHF. The CDR3 coding sequence is TGTGCCAGCAGCTTAGTTGCAGGGGATGGCAATCAGCCCCAGCATTTT.